Each of the 22 T cell receptor beta chains below was sequenced from the same sample in a study of CD8+ T cells in alopecia areata. In each case, RNA was isolated and then reverse transcribed into cDNA as the sequencing template. Libraries were prepared by immunoSEQ multiplex PCR; TCRdb keeps only in-frame clonotypes and omits some of them. The sample has over 100,000 clones, none seen only once. Sample: lesional skin. The source of these receptors is a C3H/HeJ mouse with alopecia areata. The mouse line has the MHC haplotype H2-k.

Points on this clone: Mouse gene names apply. The sequence runs out 4 residues before the end of the CDR3; the remainder is reconstructed from the germline J gene. The rearrangement joins TRBV13-3 to TRBJ2-5; 14 nucleotides match TRBD2. The ends lost 0 bases at V and 0 bases at J; junction bases unmatched: 3. Germline CDR1 is NNHDY and CDR2 is SYVADS. This CDR3 spans 18 amino acids. The part of the CDR3 DNA that was read is TGTGCCAGCAGTGATGGGGACTGGGGGGGCGTTAACCAAGAC. This encodes CASSDGDWGGVNQD. The entire CDR3 reads CASSDGDWGGVNQDTQYF.

About this clone: Mouse gene names apply. The read is 4 residues too short to cover the CDR3 end, so that end is filled in from the germline J gene. The rearrangement uses TRBV17 and TRBJ1-1, with D maybe TRBD1 (6 bases). V dropped 6 bases and J dropped 2 bases, with 10 bases sitting between them. The germline V gene encodes CDR1 MNHDT and CDR2 YYDKIL. There are 13 residues in the CDR3. Here the CDR3 reads CASRRQDNTEVFF. The CDR3 bases that were read are TGTGCTAGCAGGAGACAGGATAACACA.

Regarding this clone: Mouse names are used for the genes. With the read ending 4 residues before the CDR3 end, the germline J gene is used to fill in that end. The chain carries TRBV13-3 and TRBJ1-1; D is unclear. With 5 bases removed from V and 1 base from J, the gap between germline ends came to 6 bases. The germline V gene encodes CDR1 NNHDY and CDR2 SYVADS. This CDR3 has 12 amino acids. CDR3 residues: CASSSGNTEVFF. The part of the CDR3 DNA that was read is TGTGCCAGCAGCTCAGGGAACACA.

This clone was seen more than once but under ten times. Germline and genes: mouse. From the germline J gene comes the end of the CDR3, since the read stops 4 residues before it. The rearrangement uses TRBV31 and TRBJ2-5, with a tentative D call TRBD2 (6 bases). CDR3 length equals 12 residues. Germline lookup yields CDR1 GKSSPN and CDR2 SITVG. The covered CDR3 bases are TGTGCCTGGAGTCTGCTGGGGGAC. This encodes CAWSLLGD. The whole CDR3 protein is CAWSLLGDTQYF.

A few counts support this clone. The genes and germline here are from mouse. CDR3 bases read: TGCACCTGCAGTGCCACCCGACTGGGGGGTCAAAAC. Its protein is CTCSATRLGGQN. The CDR3 as a whole reads CTCSATRLGGQNTLYF. J is TRBJ2-4 and V is TRBV1; 9 nucleotides align to TRBD2. The read falls 4 residues short of the CDR3 end, and the missing part is taken from the germline J gene. The CDR3 has 16 residues. Trimming cost V 3 bases and J 1 base; bases outside gene matches: 5. CDR1 is NSQYPW, CDR2 LRSPGD, per germline (reference sequence).

Of note for this clone: Any gene name here is a mouse gene name. Coverage ceases 4 residues before the CDR3 finishes, and the germline J gene fills in the end. The chain is built from TRBV19 and TRBJ2-3; 8 bases align to TRBD2. The CDR3 is 14 residues long. Looked up from germline, CDR1 is FNHDT and CDR2 is SITEND (reference sequence). V shed 5 bases and J 4 bases; nucleotides not matched to a gene: 6. The CDR3 reads CASSPWGASETLYF. The covered CDR3 bases are TGTGCCAGCAGCCCCTGGGGGGCCTCAGAA.

The table lists this clone with a few counts. The genes and germline here are from mouse. The CDR3 end lies 4 residues beyond the end of the read and is filled in from the germline J gene. This chain uses TRBV13-2 with TRBJ2-1; D might be TRBD2 (5 bases). The V end lost 0 bases, the J end lost 1 base, and 8 bases lay between the germline ends. CDR3 length: 15 amino acids. Germline CDR1 reads NNHNN; CDR2 reads SYGAGS (reference sequence). The CDR3 loop reads CASGDALGNYAEQFF. The covered CDR3 bases are TGTGCCAGCGGTGATGCATTGGGGAACTATGCT.

A remark on this clone: The gene names here belong to mouse. Sequencing ends 4 residues short of the CDR3 end; the germline J gene provides the rest. The gene calls are TRBV13-3 and TRBJ2-1; 9 bases map to TRBD2. The length of the CDR3 is 13 residues. V trimming: 5 bases; J trimming: 5 bases; junction bases outside the gene matches: 2. CDR1 is NNHDY, CDR2 SYVADS, per germline. The sequenced part of the CDR3 DNA is TGTGCCAGCAGAGGGACTGGGAATGCT. Translating it yields CASRGTGNA. The whole CDR3 region reads CASRGTGNAEQFF.

Worth noting for this clone: The gene symbols are mouse symbols. The sequence runs out 4 residues before the end of the CDR3; the remainder is reconstructed from the germline J gene. This chain links TRBV1 with TRBJ2-5, with D tentatively TRBD2 (6 bases). Looked up from germline, CDR1 is NSQYPW and CDR2 is LRSPGD (reference sequence). This CDR3 is built from 16 residues. V was clipped by 0 bases and J by 1 base, with 11 bases between them. The CDR3 sequence: CTCSADLPGDQDTQYF. The sequenced CDR3 bases are TGCACCTGCAGTGCAGATCTGCCTGGGGACCAAGAC. Full variable domain (outside the CDR3, taken from reference TRBV1 and TRBJ2-5): VTLLEQNPRWRLVPRGQAVNLRCILKNSQYPWMSWYQQDLQKQLQWLFTLRSPGDKEVKSLPGADYLATRVTDTELRLQVANMSQGRTLYCTCSADLPGDQDTQYFGPGTRLLVL.

This clone has at least ten counts. Mouse names are used for the genes. The read is 4 residues too short to cover the CDR3 end, so that end is filled in from the germline J gene. The chain links TRBV17 to TRBJ2-7; D may be TRBD1 (5 bases). The CDR3 covers 13 residues. Trimming shortened V by 5 bases and J by 0 bases, and 8 bases separated the two germline ends. Per germline, CDR1 MNHDT and CDR2 YYDKIL. The covered CDR3 bases are TGTGCTAGCAGTCGACAGAGCTCCTAT. Translation gives CASSRQSSY. The entire CDR3 sequence reads CASSRQSSYEQYF.

As to this clone: Genes and germline come from the mouse. The read ends 4 residues early relative to the CDR3; the germline J gene fills the gap. The chain links TRBV19 to TRBJ2-7, with 8 bases aligning to TRBD1. Germline V lookup: CDR1 FNHDT, CDR2 SITEND (reference sequence). The CDR3 length is 13 residues. Partial CDR3 DNA: TGTGCCAGCAGTCCAGGACAGGGAAAT. Its translation: CASSPGQGN. The entire CDR3 protein is CASSPGQGNEQYF.

This clone was counted a few times. At residue 13, the DNA translation does not agree with TCRdb's protein; the protein displayed here is the one encoded by the DNA. Any gene name here is a mouse gene name. The sequenced fragment ends 3 residues before the CDR3 boundary, so the rest is inferred from the germline J gene. This chain joins TRBV13-1 and TRBJ1-3; TRBD1 might be the D (6 bases). With 1 base removed from V and 0 bases from J, the gap between germline ends came to 11 bases. CDR3 length: 16 amino acids. The germline V gene encodes CDR1 NSHNY and CDR2 SYGAGN. The covered CDR3 bases are TGTGCCAGCAGTGATCTGGGGGCCCCTTCTGGAAATACG. It specifies CASSDLGAPSGNT. The whole CDR3 protein is CASSDLGAPSGNTLYF.

With regard to this clone: The germline and genes are mouse ones. The read finishes 4 residues shy of the CDR3 end, and the germline J gene is used to complete it. The chain combines TRBV19 with TRBJ2-1; maybe TRBD1 (6 bases). V was clipped by 2 bases and J by 1 base, with 10 bases between them. Germline V lookup: CDR1 FNHDT, CDR2 SITEND (reference sequence). The CDR3 loop spans 15 amino acids. The CDR3: CASSMQGWNYAEQFF. The CDR3 bases that were read are TGTGCCAGCAGTATGCAGGGGTGGAACTATGCT.

Regarding this clone: The protein TCRdb lists differs from the translation of the DNA at residue 12; the protein given here is translated from the DNA itself. Each gene name is a mouse one. The read terminates 3 residues ahead of where the CDR3 ends, so the germline J gene completes it. This chain links TRBV13-2 with TRBJ1-3; TRBD1 matches at 9 bases. CDR3 length equals 15 residues. J gave up 4 bases and V 3 bases, and 5 bases lay outside the gene matches. In germline, CDR1 is NNHNN, CDR2 SYGAGS (reference sequence). The CDR3 protein is CASGVRQGGGNTLYF. The DNA read from the CDR3 is TGTGCCAGCGGTGTCCGACAGGGGGGAGGAAATACG.

This clone was detected only a few times. Gene names refer to mouse genes. The CDR3 spells CASSGQDPEVFF. The sequenced CDR3 bases are TGTGCCAGCAGTGGACAGGACCCA. The chain has TRBV19 and TRBJ1-1; 7 bases agree with TRBD1. With the read ending 4 residues before the CDR3 end, the germline J gene is used to fill in that end. The CDR3 runs 12 residues. The germline V gene encodes CDR1 FNHDT and CDR2 SITEND (reference sequence).

The table lists this clone with a few counts. The gene names here belong to mouse. The CDR3 extends 4 residues past the end of the read, so its final part is completed from the germline J gene. The rearrangement links TRBV13-3 to TRBJ2-5, with D perhaps TRBD1 (5 bases). The CDR3 has 12 amino acids. The germline gives CDR1 NNHDY, CDR2 SYVADS. CDR3 region: CASKGIEDTQYF. CDR3 DNA, as far as it was read: TGTGCCAGCAAGGGGATCGAAGAC.

This clone was counted a few times. Gene names and germline refer to mouse. The CDR3 end is not reached by the read, which stops 4 residues before it; the germline J gene fills it in. This chain links TRBV13-3 with TRBJ1-1; D might be TRBD1 (5 bases). V lost 1 base to trimming and J lost 1 base, with 14 bases between them. CDR3 length: 16 amino acids. Germline V gene data show CDR1 as NNHDY and CDR2 as SYVADS. CDR3: CASSDPGRRKNTEVFF. The sequenced CDR3 bases are TGTGCCAGCAGTGATCCAGGGAGGAGGAAAAACACA.

This clone was found many times. Gene names are the mouse ones. The CDR3 is cut off 4 residues early in the read; its end comes from the germline J gene. V gene TRBV13-3 combines with J gene TRBJ2-1, with D unresolved. The germline gives CDR1 NNHDY, CDR2 SYVADS. The CDR3 spans 14 residues. Trimming left V 1 base short and J 4 bases short, with 9 bases between. The chain's CDR3 is CASSDNGRYAEQFF. Partial CDR3 DNA: TGTGCCAGCAGTGATAATGGCAGGTATGCT.

Worth noting for this clone: The gene names here belong to mouse. The CDR3 end falls 4 residues outside the read, so it is completed with the germline J gene. This rearrangement joins TRBV13-3 to TRBJ2-7; 10 positions match TRBD2. The length of the CDR3 is 14 residues. Looked up from germline, CDR1 is NNHDY and CDR2 is SYVADS. CDR3 DNA, as far as it was read: TGTGCCAGCAGGGGGTGGGGACTGGGGTAT. Protein product: CASRGWGLGY. The CDR3 in full is CASRGWGLGYEQYF.

Remarks on this clone: The germline and genes are mouse ones. The CDR3 end is not reached by the read, which stops 4 residues before it; the germline J gene fills it in. V gene TRBV12-1 combines with J gene TRBJ1-2; no definite D call. This CDR3 has 12 amino acids. V lost 2 bases and J lost 1, with 4 bases in between. Per the germline V gene, CDR1 is SGHSN and CDR2 is HYEKVE. The CDR3: CASSPINSDYTF. CDR3 DNA, as far as it was read: TGTGCCAGCTCTCCTATAAACTCC.

This clone was picked up many times. Mouse names are used for the genes. The CDR3 end lies 4 residues beyond the end of the read and is filled in from the germline J gene. The chain employs TRBV31 and TRBJ2-1; TRBD2 matches at 11 bases. After removal of 0 bases from V and 5 bases from J, the junction contained 0 bases not matched to a gene. The CDR3 is 14 amino acids. CDR1 and CDR2 from the germline V gene are GKSSPN and SITVG. The CDR3 loop is CAWSLLGGHAEQFF. The part of the CDR3 DNA that was read is TGTGCCTGGAGTCTACTGGGGGGGCATGCT.

About this clone: Germline and genes: mouse. Read coverage stops 4 residues before the CDR3 terminus; the germline J gene supplies the remainder. This chain connects TRBV13-3 to TRBJ1-4; 8 bases agree with TRBD1. The CDR3 extends over 17 amino acids. With 0 bases clipped from V and 0 bases from J, the junction kept 4 bases outside the gene matches. The V gene's germline CDR1 is NNHDY and CDR2 SYVADS. Incomplete CDR3 DNA: TGTGCCAGCAGTGATGCAGGGACAGGTGTTTCCAACGAA. This gives the protein CASSDAGTGVSNE. The complete CDR3 protein is CASSDAGTGVSNERLFF.